The 13 T cell receptor beta chains below come from one sample, sequenced in a study of beta chain features in type 1 diabetes. Their specific antigens are unknown. Overall study findings and caveats: Among all four CD4+ subsets, Type 1 diabetes patients had TCRB CDR3s that were moderately but significantly shorter.

Since all of the isolated RNA was reverse transcribed, expressed TCRB transcripts were what got sequenced. Only in-frame clones appear in the TCRdb table, and some are missing; sequencing was by immunoSEQ multiplex PCR. The sample yields around 180,000 clones, approximately 7.9% seen once. Sequenced: central memory CD4+ T cells from blood. The receptors originated from a man aged 18-30 years with type 1 diabetes.

This chain joins TRBV27 and TRBJ2-1; 7 bases map to TRBD2. This CDR3 has 16 amino acids. Germline CDR1 is MNHEY and CDR2 is SMNVEV (reference sequence). The ends lost 5 bases at V and 9 bases at J; junction bases unmatched: 16. DNA of the CDR3: TGTGCCAGCAGTCCAACACGACTAGCAGGACCTGGTGAGCAGTTCTTC. Translation gives CASSPTRLAGPGEQFF.

The genes are TRBV7-2 and TRBJ2-7; D is possibly TRBD1 (7 bases). V shed 6 bases and J shed 2 bases, with 14 bases lying between them. Germline CDR1 and CDR2: SGHTA and FQGNSA. The CDR3 has 14 amino acids. The CDR3 is CASSPQGGTYEQYF. For the CDR3, the DNA is TGTGCCAGCAGTCCCCAGGGGGGAACCTACGAGCAGTACTTC.

There are a few counts of this clone. The chain is built from TRBV5-1 and TRBJ1-5; 7 bases line up with TRBD1. V dropped 5 bases and J dropped 7; count of bases not matched to a gene: 12. Germline lookup yields CDR1 SGHRS and CDR2 YFSETQ. The CDR3 contains 15 residues. The CDR3 spells CASREGTAFGQPQHF. Written as DNA, the CDR3 is TGCGCCAGCAGGGAAGGGACAGCCTTTGGACAGCCCCAGCATTTT.

The chain links TRBV30 to TRBJ1-1; D is unresolved. The germline gives CDR1 GTSNPN, CDR2 SVGIG (reference sequence). The CDR3 consists of 13 residues. The V and J ends lost 4 bases and 1 base respectively, with 10 bases between them. The CDR3 sequence is CAWTFAENTEAFF. CDR3 sequence (DNA): TGTGCCTGGACCTTCGCGGAGAACACTGAAGCTTTCTTT.

The V and J genes are TRBV10-1 and TRBJ2-1; D is uncertain. The CDR3 is 16 residues long. Deletions cut 3 bases from V and 4 bases from J, with 16 bases between. Germline V lookup: CDR1 WNHNN, CDR2 SYGVQD (reference sequence). Here the CDR3 DNA reads TGCGCCAGCAGTGAAAACATTGTGACTGGTTACAATGAGCAGTTCTTC. This sequence encodes CASSENIVTGYNEQFF.

The chain combines TRBV9 with TRBJ2-1; D perhaps matches TRBD2 (6 bases). V lost 0 bases, J lost 0 bases, and 7 bases lay in between. The V gene's germline CDR1 is SGDLS and CDR2 YYNGEE. CDR3 length: 15 residues. The CDR3 DNA is TGTGCCAGCAGCGTAGCGGGGGACTCCTACAATGAGCAGTTCTTC. Translation: CASSVAGDSYNEQFF.

CDR3 in amino acids: CASSPVARNGEHEQFF. CDR3 nucleotides: TGCGCCAGCAGCCCTGTAGCAAGAAACGGGGAGCATGAGCAGTTCTTC. The V and J genes are TRBV4-1 and TRBJ2-1, with D possibly matching TRBD2 (5 bases). Trimming shortened V by 4 bases and J by 8 bases, and 21 bases separated the two germline ends. Germline-derived CDR1 and CDR2 are MGHRA and YSYEKL. This CDR3 contains 16 residues.

The chain recombines TRBV7-9 with TRBJ1-1; TRBD1 matches at 11 bases. Trimming took 6 bases from V and 1 from J; bases not matched to a gene: 10. Germline CDR1 reads SEHNR; CDR2 reads FQNEAQ (reference sequence). CDR3 length: 17 amino acids. CDR3 residues: CASSLGQGAYWNTEAFF. CDR3 DNA sequence: TGTGCCAGCAGTCTCGGACAGGGGGCGTATTGGAACACTGAAGCTTTCTTT.

CDR3 residues: CASSLVAGGETQYF. CDR3 nucleotide sequence: TGTGCCAGCAGCTTAGTAGCGGGGGGGGAGACCCAGTACTTC. This chain joins TRBV7-2 and TRBJ2-5; 11 positions agree with TRBD2. V was clipped by 1 base and J by 5 bases; unmatched bases: 0. Germline V CDR1 and CDR2: SGHTA, FQGNSA. CDR3 size: 14 residues.

The chain uses TRBV5-6 and TRBJ2-2, with D perhaps matching TRBD2 (7 bases). V was trimmed by 3 bases and J by 7 bases, leaving 16 bases between them. The CDR3 is 15 amino acids. Germline V gene data show CDR1 as SGHDT and CDR2 as YYEEEE. The CDR3 sequence is CASSSTGGRIGELFF. Here the CDR3 DNA reads TGTGCCAGCAGCTCCACGGGGGGCCGGATCGGGGAGCTGTTTTTT.

The V call is TRBV7-2, the J call TRBJ2-1; a possible D gene is TRBD2 (6 bases). CDR3 length: 14 residues. The V and J ends lost 8 bases and 0 bases respectively, with 11 bases between them. CDR1 and CDR2 (germline): SGHTA, FQGNSA. CDR3 amino acids: CASARELSYNEQFF. In DNA, the CDR3 is TGTGCCAGCGCCCGGGAGCTCTCCTACAATGAGCAGTTCTTC.

With respect to this clone: Additional DNA sequences in this sample encode the identical CDR3. V is TRBV6-5 and J is TRBJ1-2; 8 bases match TRBD1. This CDR3 has 13 amino acids. CDR1 is MNHEY, CDR2 SVGAGI, per germline. V lost 6 bases and J lost 5; bases outside the gene matches: 5. CDR3 nucleotide sequence: TGTGCCAGCAGCCTCGACAGGGGTTATGGCTACACCTTC. Translated, it gives CASSLDRGYGYTF.

This clone appeared a few times. V is TRBV7-9 and J is TRBJ2-5; D might be TRBD1 (5 bases). The CDR3 is made up of 14 amino acids. Per the germline V gene, CDR1 is SEHNR and CDR2 is FQNEAQ (reference sequence). The V end lost 4 bases, the J end lost 2 bases, and 11 bases lay between the germline ends. The CDR3 DNA follows: TGTGCCAGCAGCTACGACAGAACTCAAGAGACCCAGTACTTC. It specifies CASSYDRTQETQYF.